Below are 32 T cell receptor beta chains sequenced from a single sample in a study of regulatory T cells in long-lasting Graves disease. Combining iRepertoire HTBI primers with Arm-PCR of CDR3 regions, the authors built TCR beta libraries. A single record per CDR3 protein comes from TCRdb applying MiXCR to the multiplex PCR reads. The table has about 440,000 distinct CDR3 sequences, under 15% seen once. The sample's time point: newly diagnosed GD, antithyroid drugs for less than 3 months. Extracted PBMC RNA gave rise to the TCR library. These sequences were also reported in another study, on T cells in Graves' hyperthyroidism and ophthalmopathy.

Sequences were derived from peripheral blood mononuclear cells (PBMCs), sampled at new diagnosis, from a patient treated with antithyroid drugs. The receptors derive from a woman aged 30 to 39 with Graves disease.

There are a few counts of this clonotype. The genes are TRBV6-1 and TRBJ1-3, with D possibly matching TRBD1 (5 bases). V was shortened by 5 bases and J by 3 bases, with 11 bases between the two germline ends. The CDR3 length is 14 residues. Germline CDR1 MNHNS, CDR2 SASEGT. CDR3 bases: TGTGCCAGCAGTATAGGGACCGTTGGAAACACCATATATTTT. Translating gives CASSIGTVGNTIYF.

This clonotype was picked up a small number of times. The chain uses TRBV7-3 and TRBJ2-3, with TRBD1 identical over 10 bases. The CDR3 is 16 amino acids. Germline CDR1 is SGHTA and CDR2 is FQGTGA. V was clipped by 5 bases and J by 3 bases; unmatched bases: 8. The CDR3 loop reads CASSPDRDRGTDTQYF. For the CDR3, the DNA is TGTGCCAGCAGCCCAGACCGGGACAGGGGAACAGATACGCAGTATTTT.

This chain connects TRBV10-3 to TRBJ1-1; 10 positions match TRBD1. The J segment lost 6 bases and the V segment lost 6 bases, leaving 7 bases of the junction unmatched. The CDR3 consists of 14 residues. CDR1 is ENHRY and CDR2 is SYGVKD in the germline V gene. CDR3 coding DNA: TGTGCCATCAGCCCGGGACAGGGGACGGCTGAAGCTTTCTTT. It yields the protein CAISPGQGTAEAFF.

This clonotype has a count of ten or more. The V and J genes are TRBV7-9 and TRBJ2-7; 12 bases agree with TRBD2. Germline CDR1 reads SEHNR; CDR2 reads FQNEAQ (reference sequence). The CDR3 runs to 16 residues. J gave up 6 bases and V 5 bases, and 11 bases lay outside the gene matches. CDR3: CASSPPSGRAMGEQYF. CDR3 nucleotide sequence: TGTGCCAGCAGCCCCCCTAGCGGGAGGGCCATGGGCGAGCAGTACTTC.

This clonotype came up once. CDR3 nucleotide sequence: TGTGCCAGCAGCCTACAGGGTATGACTGAAGCTTTCTTT. Its translation: CASSLQGMTEAFF. The J gene is TRBJ1-1, the V gene TRBV7-2; perhaps TRBD1 as D (6 bases). The CDR3 totals 13 residues. Germline V gives CDR1 SGHTA, CDR2 FQGNSA. With 5 bases removed from V and 5 bases from J, the gap between germline ends came to 12 bases.

The chain has TRBV25-1 and TRBJ1-2; 12 positions match TRBD1. Per the germline V gene, CDR1 is MGHDK and CDR2 is SYGVNS. Germline trimming cut 5 bases from V and 5 bases from J; bases unmatched to any gene: 9. The CDR3 is 16 residues long. The CDR3 nucleotides read TGTGCCAGCAGTACACCGGGACAGGGGGCCGGGTATGGCTACACCTTC. This gives the protein CASSTPGQGAGYGYTF.

The chain carries TRBV10-3 and TRBJ1-5; D gene ambiguous. CDR1 is ENHRY, CDR2 SYGVKD, per germline. Trimming shortened V by 2 bases and J by 3 bases, and 8 bases separated the two germline ends. The CDR3 runs to 14 residues. The CDR3 protein is CAISEGGANQPQHF. CDR3 DNA sequence: TGTGCCATCAGTGAGGGCGGCGCCAATCAGCCCCAGCATTTT.

This clonotype was counted at least ten times. V gene TRBV6-5 combines with J gene TRBJ1-2; 7 nucleotides match TRBD1. Losses at the gene ends were 3 bases for V and 7 bases for J; bases not matched to a gene: 8. The CDR3 totals 14 residues. Looked up from germline, CDR1 is MNHEY and CDR2 is SVGAGI. CDR3 sequence (DNA): TGTGCCAGCAGTTATTCGACAGGGCAGAGTGGCTACACCTTC. Translation: CASSYSTGQSGYTF.

At least ten counts were recorded for this clonotype. V is TRBV9 and J is TRBJ2-5; 8 nucleotides agree with TRBD2. The CDR3 is 16 residues long. V lost 2 bases to trimming and J lost 5 bases; unmatched junction nucleotides: 11. Germline V gene sequence: CDR1 SGDLS, CDR2 YYNGEE. Written as DNA, the CDR3 is TGTGCCAGCAGCGTCGACTCCGGGACTAGTTTGGAGACCCAGTACTTC. It encodes CASSVDSGTSLETQYF.

This chain's CDR3 is CASSRAWLATGELFF. In DNA, the CDR3 is TGTGCCAGCAGTAGGGCCTGGTTGGCCACCGGGGAGCTGTTTTTT. This sequence joins TRBV27 and TRBJ2-2; the D is unclear. There are 15 residues in the CDR3. Germline V gives CDR1 MNHEY, CDR2 SMNVEV (reference sequence). The ends were cut back, 5 bases at V and 4 bases at J, with 14 bases in the middle.

The CDR3 DNA reads as TGTGCCAGCGGTTTCGGGACAGGGCATTCACCCCTCCACTTT. This encodes CASGFGTGHSPLHF. V and J are TRBV9 and TRBJ1-6; 9 positions match TRBD1. Germline CDR1 reads SGDLS; CDR2 reads YYNGEE. The CDR3 spans 14 residues. Losses at the gene ends were 7 bases for V and 8 bases for J; bases not matched to a gene: 7.

This clonotype showed up many times. The CDR3 DNA reads TGTGCCGTTCGGGACCTCCAAGATACGCAGTATTTT. Translating it yields CAVRDLQDTQYF. This chain uses TRBV28 with TRBJ2-3, with D perhaps TRBD1 or TRBD2 (5 bases each). The CDR3 runs to 12 residues. The germline V gene encodes CDR1 MDHEN and CDR2 SYDVKM. V lost 11 bases to trimming and J lost 5 bases, with 14 bases between them.

The chain uses TRBV5-6 and TRBJ2-1, with a possible D match to TRBD1 (6 bases). V was pared by 4 bases and J by 0 bases, with 14 bases between. Germline CDR1 reads SGHDT; CDR2 reads YYEEEE. The CDR3 is 16 residues long. In nucleotides, the CDR3 is TGTGCCAGCAGCCCAGGACAGAAGAGCTCCTACAATGAGCAGTTCTTC. As protein: CASSPGQKSSYNEQFF.

This clonotype showed up many times. The V call is TRBV20-1, the J call TRBJ2-7; 10 bases fit TRBD2. Trimming took 3 bases from V and 1 from J; bases not matched to a gene: 9. CDR3 length equals 16 residues. The V gene's germline CDR1 is DFQATT and CDR2 SNEGSKA (reference sequence). The CDR3 region is CSARTGGTSASYEQYF. The CDR3 region has the DNA TGCAGTGCTAGGACAGGAGGGACTAGCGCGTCCTACGAGCAGTACTTC.

This clonotype has just a few counts. The chain couples TRBV6-9 to TRBJ2-5; possibly TRBD2 for D (6 bases). Germline CDR1 MNHGY, CDR2 SVAAGI. This CDR3 is built from 14 residues. V lost 2 bases, J lost 4 bases, and 11 bases lay in between. The CDR3 region has the DNA TGTGCCAGCAGTTATACGGGGAGGCGAGAGACCCAGTACTTC. Translation: CASSYTGRRETQYF.

This clonotype was seen just once. A much larger clone differs from this one at a single base, so this may be a read error. J is TRBJ2-1 and V is TRBV6-9; 9 bases line up with TRBD1. The CDR3 has 16 amino acids. Germline V CDR1 and CDR2: MNHGY, SVAAGI. The junction had 13 bases not matched to a gene; V was cut back by 3 bases and J by 10 bases. CDR3: CASSYLPGTGHYEQFF. DNA for the CDR3: TGTGCCAGCAGTTACCTGCCCGGGACAGGGCACTACGAGCAGTTCTTC.

This rearrangement joins TRBV6-4 to TRBJ2-3, with TRBD2 matching over 10 bases. V dropped 4 bases and J dropped 3; count of bases not matched to a gene: 7. This CDR3 is built from 16 residues. Germline CDR1 is MRHNA and CDR2 is SNTAGT. The CDR3: CASSVLAGERTDTQYF. In nucleotides, the CDR3 is TGTGCCAGCAGTGTCCTAGCGGGAGAGCGAACAGATACGCAGTATTTT.

This clonotype was recorded many times. This chain joins TRBV28 and TRBJ2-1; maybe TRBD2 (6 bases). Trimming pared 5 bases from V and 9 bases from J, leaving 23 bases between. Germline assignment: CDR1 MDHEN and CDR2 SYDVKM. This CDR3 spans 16 amino acids. CDR3 DNA: TGTGCCAGCAGTCTCGCGGGACGGGGGTACAAGGCTGAGCAGTTCTTC. It translates to CASSLAGRGYKAEQFF.

A word on this clonotype: Being one base from a much bigger clone, this may be a read error. The V gene is TRBV5-1, the J gene TRBJ2-7; a possible D gene is TRBD1 (6 bases). The CDR3 has 14 amino acids. The V and J ends lost 7 bases and 1 base respectively, with 15 bases between them. Per the germline V gene, CDR1 is SGHRS and CDR2 is YFSETQ. The CDR3 sequence: CASGHGQQSYEQYF. The CDR3 DNA reads as TGCGCCAGCGGCCACGGACAGCAATCCTACGAGCAGTACTTC. Together with reference TRBV5-1 and TRBJ2-7, the CDR3 gives the full variable domain: KAGVTQTPRYLIKTRGQQVTLSCSPISGHRSVSWYQQTPGQGLQFLFEYFSETQRNKGNFPGRFSGRQFSNSRSEMNVSTLELGDSALYLCASGHGQQSYEQYFGPGTRLTVT.

This clonotype turned up a few times. V usage is TRBV7-9 and J usage is TRBJ2-5; 8 bases match TRBD2. This CDR3 comprises 15 residues. V gave up 2 bases and J gave up 5 bases; unmatched junction bases: 7. CDR1 and CDR2 (germline): SEHNR, FQNEAQ (reference sequence). CDR3 loop: CASSLIGGTRETQYF. The CDR3 bases are TGTGCCAGCAGCTTAATCGGAGGGACTAGGGAGACCCAGTACTTC.

The chain carries TRBV20-1 and TRBJ2-7, with D perhaps being TRBD1 or TRBD2 (5 bases each). The ends were cut back, 3 bases at V and 4 bases at J, with 13 bases in the middle. CDR1 is DFQATT and CDR2 is SNEGSKA in the germline V gene (reference sequence). The CDR3 spans 13 residues. The CDR3 DNA is TGCAGTGCTAGTCGTGACAGCGGTTACGAGCAGTACTTC. It encodes CSASRDSGYEQYF.

This clonotype was counted ten times or more. This chain joins TRBV7-2 and TRBJ2-1; 10 bases fit TRBD2. Germline lookup yields CDR1 SGHTA and CDR2 FQGNSA. The CDR3 is made up of 17 amino acids. V dropped 0 bases and J dropped 2; count of bases not matched to a gene: 4. CDR3 region: CASSLAASGSTYNEQFF. The CDR3 nucleotides read TGTGCCAGCAGCTTAGCGGCTAGCGGGAGCACCTACAATGAGCAGTTCTTC.

This clonotype was found many times. The chain links TRBV30 to TRBJ2-5; TRBD1 is a possible D gene (5 bases). From germline, CDR1 is GTSNPN and CDR2 SVGIG (reference sequence). The CDR3 is made up of 11 amino acids. V was trimmed by 0 bases and J by 7 bases, leaving 6 bases between them. Here the CDR3 DNA reads TGTGCCTGGAGTGTAAGGGGGACCCAGTACTTC. Translation: CAWSVRGTQYF. Drawing the rest from reference TRBV30 and TRBJ2-5, the complete variable domain is SQTIHQWPATLVQPVGSPLSLECTVEGTSNPNLYWYRQAAGRGLQLLFYSVGIGQISSEVPQNLSASRPQDRQFILSSKKLLLSDSGFYLCAWSVRGTQYFGPGTRLLVL.

This clonotype has at least ten counts. The gene calls are TRBV7-2 and TRBJ2-3, with 10 positions matching TRBD2. Germline V gives CDR1 SGHTA, CDR2 FQGNSA. There are 19 residues in the CDR3. J lost 1 base, V lost 5 bases, and 15 bases had no gene match. CDR3 sequence: CASSRTSGDALGRTDTQYF. DNA for the CDR3: TGTGCCAGCAGCCGGACTAGCGGAGATGCTCTAGGTCGCACAGATACGCAGTATTTT.

This clonotype was detected ten times or more. The chain uses TRBV27 and TRBJ1-1; D is unresolved. The CDR3 has 14 residues. V was clipped by 4 bases and J by 2 bases, with 11 bases between them. Germline V CDR1 and CDR2: MNHEY, SMNVEV (reference sequence). The CDR3 nucleotides are TGTGCCAGCAGTTCCGGACGCTTTAACACTGAAGCTTTCTTT. It is translated as CASSSGRFNTEAFF.

This clonotype was counted ten times or more. The chain carries TRBV20-1 and TRBJ2-1; D tentatively fits TRBD1 or TRBD2 (6 bases each). CDR1 is DFQATT and CDR2 is SNEGSKA in the germline V gene (reference sequence). The CDR3 length is 15 residues. V dropped 5 bases and J dropped 0 bases, with 14 bases sitting between them. CDR3 DNA: TGCAGTGCTTTCAGGGGCGGGAACTCCTACAATGAGCAGTTCTTC. It yields the protein CSAFRGGNSYNEQFF.

As concerns this clonotype: This may be a read error, as it is one base from a much larger clone. The CDR3 sequence: CASSSSPNTEAFF. CDR3 coding DNA: TGTGCCAGCAGCTCTTCACCGAACACTGAAGCTTTCTTT. The V call is TRBV2, the J call TRBJ1-1; the D is unclear. CDR3 length: 13 residues. V dropped 6 bases and J dropped 1 base, with 9 bases sitting between them. Germline V gene sequence: CDR1 SNHLY, CDR2 FYNNEI.

This clonotype was counted many times. The chain combines TRBV15 with TRBJ2-3; no reliable D call. The germline V gene encodes CDR1 LNHNV and CDR2 YYDKDF (reference sequence). The V end was cut by 1 base, the J end by 3 bases, with 11 bases between. This CDR3 spans 15 amino acids. The CDR3 reads CATSRAKRETDTQYF. The DNA for the CDR3 is TGTGCCACCAGCAGAGCCAAAAGAGAAACAGATACGCAGTATTTT. The full variable domain, with the rest looked up from reference TRBV15 and TRBJ2-3, is DAMVIQNPRYQVTQFGKPVTLSCSQTLNHNVMYWYQQKSSQAPKLLFHYYDKDFNNEADTPDNFQSRRPNTSFCFLDIRSPGLGDTAMYLCATSRAKRETDTQYFGPGTRLTVL.

There are many counts of this clonotype. This sequence joins TRBV24-1 and TRBJ2-6; D is uncertain. Germline CDR1 is KGHDR and CDR2 is SFDVKD. Trimming removed 3 bases from V and 1 base from J, with 18 bases in between. This CDR3 contains 19 residues. The CDR3 loop is CATSDPTGGESSGANVLTF. Here the CDR3 DNA reads TGTGCCACCAGTGATCCAACGGGCGGTGAATCGTCTGGGGCCAACGTCCTGACTTTC.

The V gene is TRBV20-1, the J gene TRBJ1-3; no reliable D call. The CDR3 has 12 amino acids. The V gene lost 6 bases and the J gene lost 2 bases, with 8 bases spanning the gap. Germline CDR1 DFQATT, CDR2 SNEGSKA (reference sequence). The CDR3 is CSALGPGNTIYF. The DNA of the CDR3 is TGCAGTGCGCTAGGACCTGGAAACACCATATATTTT.

The CDR3: CAWSVVTSLNQPQHF. DNA of the CDR3: TGTGCCTGGAGTGTAGTTACCAGTCTTAATCAGCCCCAGCATTTT. The rearrangement joins TRBV30 to TRBJ1-5; D uncertain. The CDR3 length is 15 residues. Germline values: CDR1 GTSNPN, CDR2 SVGIG (reference sequence). V dropped 0 bases and J dropped 4 bases, with 13 bases sitting between them.

This clonotype was observed many times. The chain carries TRBV11-3 and TRBJ2-7, with D uncertain. Per germline, CDR1 SGHNT and CDR2 YENEEA. V was cut by 3 bases and J by 2 bases, with 11 bases left in between. The CDR3 runs to 14 residues. The DNA of the CDR3 is TGTGCCAGCAGCTTCGTTAGGGCCCCCTACGAGCAGTACTTC. It encodes CASSFVRAPYEQYF.